This T cell receptor (beta chain) emerged from a study of CD8+ T cells in alopecia areata. On the study more broadly: A regimen of oral tofacitinib, 5 to 10 mg twice daily, was given to treated patients. Overall study results and limits: Many expanded lesional clones remained in scalp and blood on tofacitinib.

A single count supports this clone. Its antigen is as yet unknown. From germline, CDR1 is SQVTM and CDR2 ANQGSEA. Trimming shortened V by 0 bases and J by 12 bases, and 12 bases separated the two germline ends. The CDR3 has 11 amino acids. Treatment denoted: oral pan-JAK inhibitor, 5-10 mg twice daily. It was from alopecia areata patients that lesional scalp punch biopsies and peripheral blood were collected. Extracted from the samples, RNA was reverse transcribed into cDNA to serve as the sequencing template. Clones were sequenced by immunoSEQ multiplex PCR, and TCRdb holds only the in-frame ones, with some missing. The sample has some 100,000 clones; about 54% are singletons.

The TCR sequence derives from a human donor with alopecia areata. This chain connects TRBV29-1 to TRBJ2-7; D could derive from TRBD1 or TRBD2 (5 bases each). This specimen consisted of CD8+ T cells sorted from blood, obtained at week 4, from a patient treated with tofacitinib. The CDR3 DNA reads as TGCAGCGTTGAAGATGGGCAGGGAGTGTACTTC. The encoded protein is CSVEDGQGVYF.